One sample yielded the 4 T cell receptor beta chains listed below, sequenced in a study of identical twins. TCRdb analysed the 5' RACE reads with MiXCR anew, one entry per CDR3 protein. In the table there are fewer than 800,000 distinct CDR3 sequences, around 7.4% of which are singletons. These sequences were also reported in another study, on yellow fever vaccine responses in identical twins.

Sequencing was performed on PBMCs. Receptors originate from a woman younger than 30 in good health.

This clonotype was detected many times. The V call is TRBV5-1, the J call TRBJ2-2, with TRBD1 matching over 11 bases. V shed 4 bases, J shed 3 bases, and the junction held 2 bases outside the gene matches. CDR3 length equals 15 residues. Germline CDR1 SGHRS, CDR2 YFSETQ. The chain's CDR3 is CASSGQGAHTGELFF. The CDR3 region has the DNA TGCGCCAGCAGCGGACAGGGGGCGCACACCGGGGAGCTGTTTTTT.

This clonotype turned up a few times. The rearrangement links TRBV6-1 to TRBJ2-1, with TRBD2 matching 9 bases. The CDR3 extends over 15 amino acids. The germline gives CDR1 MNHNS, CDR2 SASEGT. V lost 6 bases and J lost 6; bases outside the gene matches: 9. The CDR3 DNA reads as TGTGCCAGCAGATTAAGCGGCGGGAGGGGCAATGAGCAGTTCTTC. Its translation: CASRLSGGRGNEQFF.

J is TRBJ2-2 and V is TRBV6-1; 9 bases are a match to TRBD1. This CDR3 is built from 15 residues. V was clipped by 6 bases and J by 4 bases; unmatched bases: 6. The germline V gene has CDR1 MNHNS and CDR2 SASEGT. The CDR3 DNA sequence: TGTGCCAGCAGGCCCGGGACAGGGTCCACCGGGGAGCTGTTTTTT. Translated: CASRPGTGSTGELFF.

This clonotype was counted ten times or more. The chain employs TRBV10-3 and TRBJ2-7; perhaps TRBD1 as D (6 bases). Germline V gives CDR1 ENHRY, CDR2 SYGVKD. This CDR3 is 14 amino acids long. Deletions cut 2 bases from V and 5 bases from J, with 13 bases between. CDR3 residues: CAISEVSGVDEQYF. The CDR3 coding sequence is TGTGCCATCAGTGAGGTGTCAGGGGTAGACGAGCAGTACTTC.